These 8 T cell receptor beta chains share one sample of origin, sequenced in a study of blood T cells in healthy people across ages. A J-beta primer mix and a sample-barcoded 5' primer were used in a second PCR of roughly 7 to 12 cycles. One entry per CDR3 protein, called by TCRdb with MiXCR from the 5' RACE reads. The table has 600,000 to 850,000 distinct CDR3 sequences, approximately 43% seen once. Material: blood. Every receptor here comes from a woman aged 55-69 years in good health.

The chain's CDR3 is CASRGGPQETQYF. The DNA of the CDR3 is TGTGCCAGCAGAGGAGGGCCCCAAGAGACCCAGTACTTC. The rearrangement joins TRBV7-6 to TRBJ2-5; TRBD2 is a possible D gene (6 bases). The germline CDR1 and CDR2 sequences are SGHVS and FNYEAQ. There are 13 residues in the CDR3. The ends were cut back, 6 bases at V and 1 base at J, with 9 bases in the middle.

The chain is built from TRBV2 and TRBJ2-1; D is unresolved. Germline V lookup: CDR1 SNHLY, CDR2 FYNNEI. CDR3 length equals 11 residues. The V and J ends lost 4 bases and 10 bases respectively, with 8 bases between them. The CDR3 loop reads CASSVLSEQFF. The CDR3 DNA reads as TGTGCCAGCAGTGTACTCTCCGAGCAGTTCTTC.

V gene TRBV9 combines with J gene TRBJ2-3; TRBD2 aligns across 8 bases. The CDR3 covers 16 residues. The germline V gene has CDR1 SGDLS and CDR2 YYNGEE. Germline trimming cut 0 bases from V and 5 bases from J; bases unmatched to any gene: 8. The CDR3, as DNA: TGTGCCAGCAGCGTAGCCGCCGGGGGGGGCGTAGATACGCAGTATTTT. The encoded protein is CASSVAAGGGVDTQYF. Together with reference TRBV9 and TRBJ2-3, the CDR3 gives the full variable domain: DSGVTQTPKHLITATGQRVTLRCSPRSGDLSVYWYQQSLDQGLQFLIQYYNGEERAKGNILERFSAQQFPDLHSELNLSSLELGDSALYFCASSVAAGGGVDTQYFGPGTRLTVL.

J is TRBJ1-4 and V is TRBV18; perhaps TRBD1 as D (6 bases). The CDR3 covers 14 residues. The V end lost 4 bases, the J end lost 6 bases, and 12 bases lay between the germline ends. Germline CDR1 and CDR2: KGHSH and LQKENI. This CDR3 is CASSQGRGDEKLFF. The DNA for the CDR3 is TGTGCCAGCTCACAGGGCAGGGGAGATGAAAAACTGTTTTTT.

A note on this clonotype: A much larger clone differs from this one at a single base, so this may be a read error. The chain links TRBV5-1 to TRBJ2-1, with 11 bases lining up with TRBD2. Germline V gene lookup returns CDR1 SGHRS and CDR2 YFSETQ. Losses at the gene ends were 4 bases for V and 6 bases for J; bases not matched to a gene: 6. The CDR3 covers 15 residues. The CDR3 DNA is TGCGCCAGCAGCCCGGGACTAGCGGAAGTCAATGAGCAGTTCTTC. It yields the protein CASSPGLAEVNEQFF.

The V and J genes are TRBV2 and TRBJ2-7; D is perhaps TRBD1 (6 bases). The length of the CDR3 is 15 residues. Germline CDR1 reads SNHLY; CDR2 reads FYNNEI. Deletions cut 7 bases from V and 0 bases from J, with 16 bases between. The CDR3 is CASNKGGQSSYEQYF. CDR3 in DNA: TGTGCCAGCAATAAAGGAGGACAGAGCTCCTACGAGCAGTACTTC.

The chain links TRBV5-1 to TRBJ1-4, with 8 bases lining up with TRBD1. With 3 bases clipped from V and 8 bases from J, the junction kept 6 bases outside the gene matches. Germline CDR1 is SGHRS and CDR2 is YFSETQ. The CDR3 length is 14 residues. CDR3 bases: TGCGCCAGCAGCTACCGGGACAGGAAAGAAAAACTGTTTTTT. It yields the protein CASSYRDRKEKLFF.

In its sample, this clonotype was seen a few times. V and J are TRBV2 and TRBJ2-3; 10 positions match TRBD2. The trim removed 10 bases at V and 1 base at J, leaving 17 bases unmatched. This CDR3 region has 18 residues. Germline CDR1 SNHLY, CDR2 FYNNEI. The CDR3 sequence is CATQAASGGAFRTDTQYF. The CDR3 DNA is TGTGCCACCCAGGCGGCCAGCGGGGGGGCCTTTCGCACAGATACGCAGTATTTT.